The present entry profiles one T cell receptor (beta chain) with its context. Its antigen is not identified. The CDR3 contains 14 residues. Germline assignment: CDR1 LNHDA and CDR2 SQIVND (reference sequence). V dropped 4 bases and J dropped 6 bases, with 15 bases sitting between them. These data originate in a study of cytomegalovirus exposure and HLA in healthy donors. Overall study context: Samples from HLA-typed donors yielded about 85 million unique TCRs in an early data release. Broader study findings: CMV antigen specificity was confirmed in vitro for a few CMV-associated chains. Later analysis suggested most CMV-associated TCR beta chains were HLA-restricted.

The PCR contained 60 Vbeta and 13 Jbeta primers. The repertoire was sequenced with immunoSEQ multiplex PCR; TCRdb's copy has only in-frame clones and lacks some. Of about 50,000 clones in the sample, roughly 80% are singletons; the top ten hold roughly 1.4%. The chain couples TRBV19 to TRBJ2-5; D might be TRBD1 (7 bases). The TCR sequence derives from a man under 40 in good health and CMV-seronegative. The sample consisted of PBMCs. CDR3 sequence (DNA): TGTGCCAGTAGTACAGGGGGGACAGATAAGACCCAGTACTTC. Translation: CASSTGGTDKTQYF.